This TCR beta chain was retrieved from a study of Ad26.COV2.S vaccination and SARS-CoV-2 variants. Using immunoSEQ multiplex PCR, the repertoire was profiled, and TCRdb retains in-frame clones only, with some absent. The repertoire consists of 300,000 to 400,000 clones, with 88% occurring once and the leading ten covering 6.4%. The germline V gene encodes CDR1 LGHNA and CDR2 YSLEER. The CDR3 is made up of 12 amino acids. The V gene lost 3 bases and the J gene lost 8 bases, with 10 bases spanning the gap. Treatment indicated: over 15 received Ad26.COV2.S at low or high dose, single or two shots; about 5 received placebo; per-sample allocation not given. Samples analyzed were those drawn on day 63 after the first vaccine or placebo injection.

The receptor comes from a person aged 18-60 years who received the Ad26.COV2.S COVID-19 vaccine or a placebo. This specimen consisted of peripheral blood, obtained in a trial of Ad26.COV2.S vaccine versus placebo. The rearrangement uses TRBV4-3 and TRBJ1-2; D is ambiguous. The CDR3 protein is CASSHRTTGYTF. The CDR3 DNA reads as TGCGCCAGCAGCCATCGAACAACCGGCTACACCTTC.